The 17 T cell receptor beta chains listed next were all sequenced from one sample in a study of monozygotic twins with inflammatory bowel disease. Following a re-call of the 5' RACE reads, TCRdb has one entry per CDR3 protein and lacks DNA. Its table records 150,000 to 200,000 distinct CDR3 sequences. The sequencing input was blood. The receptor set was obtained from a human donor with ulcerative colitis or Crohn's disease, or a healthy co-twin of an affected twin (not recorded which).

The V gene is TRBV7-2, the J gene TRBJ1-1; TCRdb reports TRBD1, a call that lacks DNA to check it against. Per germline, CDR1 SGHTA and CDR2 FQGNSA. The length of the CDR3 is 13 residues. The CDR3 reads CASSFTGDREAFF.

The gene calls are TRBV7-2 and TRBJ1-2; TCRdb names TRBD1, which stays unverified in the absence of DNA. Germline loops: CDR1 SGHTA, CDR2 FQGNSA. The CDR3 has 17 residues. CDR3 loop: CACTSPPLVEVPVGYTF.

The genes are TRBV30 and TRBJ2-7; there is no DNA to check the TCRdb D call of TRBD2. The length of the CDR3 is 16 residues. Germline values: CDR1 GTSNPN, CDR2 SVGIG (reference sequence). CDR3 sequence: CAWSVRSGLVRYEQYF.

The genes are TRBV3-1 and TRBJ1-5. Germline CDR1 and CDR2: LGHDT and YNNKEL (reference sequence). This CDR3 contains 15 residues. The CDR3 sequence is CASSQDPSSDQPQHF.

The chain has TRBV12-3 or TRBV12-4 and TRBJ2-4; lacking DNA, the TRBD1 call made by TCRdb goes unchecked. This CDR3 region has 11 residues. The CDR3 here is CASTDRGFQYF.

The chain recombines TRBV10-3 with TRBJ2-5; as DNA is missing, the TRBD1 call by TCRdb cannot be tested. The CDR3 consists of 18 residues. Germline CDR1 is ENHRY and CDR2 is SYGVKD. The CDR3 protein is CAISQLGGGDPKGETQYF.

The chain carries TRBV29-1 and TRBJ2-7. The germline V gene encodes CDR1 SQVTM and CDR2 ANQGSEA. The CDR3 has 13 residues. CDR3 residues: CSVRWLGNYEQYF.

The CDR3 sequence is CASSSAPRGDNQPQHF. V and J are TRBV5-1 and TRBJ1-5; TCRdb proposes TRBD1, but this gene call is untestable without DNA. The CDR3 is made up of 16 amino acids. Germline CDR1 reads SGHRS; CDR2 reads YFSETQ. Complete variable domain (other parts from reference TRBV5-1 and TRBJ1-5): KAGVTQTPRYLIKTRGQQVTLSCSPISGHRSVSWYQQTPGQGLQFLFEYFSETQRNKGNFPGRFSGRQFSNSRSEMNVSTLELGDSALYLCASSSAPRGDNQPQHFGDGTRLSIL.

The chain has TRBV20-1 and TRBJ2-2; as DNA is missing, the TRBD2 call by TCRdb cannot be tested. Germline CDR1 reads DFQATT; CDR2 reads SNEGSKA (reference sequence). The CDR3 spans 13 residues. CDR3 sequence: CKIAGTNTGELFF.

The chain has TRBV10-2 and TRBJ2-1; TCRdb's D call of TRBD2 is untestable without DNA. The CDR3 is 14 residues long. Germline V lookup: CDR1 WSHSY, CDR2 SAAADI. CDR3 amino acids: CASRTSGYYNEQFF.

The chain is built from TRBV12-3 or TRBV12-4 and TRBJ2-7; TCRdb indicates TRBD2, and absent DNA this call remains unverified. This CDR3 comprises 14 residues. CDR3 amino acids: CASSGLAGAYEQYF.

The chain links TRBV3-1 to TRBJ2-3; TCRdb outputs TRBD1, but without DNA this stays unchecked. CDR1 is LGHDT and CDR2 is YNNKEL in the germline V gene (reference sequence). This CDR3 comprises 11 residues. CDR3 sequence reads: CASSQDNRIVF.

V and J are TRBV7-8 and TRBJ2-4; TCRdb calls TRBD1, which cannot be checked without DNA. The CDR3 contains 14 residues. CDR1 is SGHVS, CDR2 FQNEAQ, per germline. The CDR3: CASRAGGPKNIQYF.

The genes are TRBV27 and TRBJ2-1. The germline CDR1 and CDR2 sequences are MNHEY and SMNVEV (reference sequence). The CDR3 has 17 residues. The CDR3: CASSPRGNVMAYNEQFF.

V is TRBV12-3 or TRBV12-4 and J is TRBJ2-7; no DNA is available, so the TRBD2 call from TCRdb remains unchecked. The length of the CDR3 is 15 residues. The CDR3 is CASSFGREGPYEQYF.

The rearrangement links TRBV19 to TRBJ2-1; TCRdb outputs TRBD1, but without DNA this stays unchecked. The CDR3 has 16 amino acids. Germline loops: CDR1 LNHDA, CDR2 SQIVND (reference sequence). CDR3 residues: CASSIGVGVVRNEQFF.

This chain joins TRBV9 and TRBJ1-1; the TRBD1 assignment by TCRdb is unverifiable without DNA. There are 15 residues in the CDR3. Germline loops: CDR1 SGDLS, CDR2 YYNGEE. The chain's CDR3 is CASSARHQGRTEAFF.